The next 24 T cell receptor beta chains were all read from a single sample in a study of T cells after yellow fever vaccination. TCRdb reprocessed the 5' RACE reads with MiXCR, giving one entry per CDR3 protein. The repertoire has about 85,000 distinct CDR3 sequences, more than 10% of them found once; the top ten carry 20% to 25%. The specimen was CD8+ T cells not binding an NS4B(214-222) dextramer, sorted from PBMCs, collected roughly 20 days after the first yellow fever vaccination. These TCRs come from a young man who received the YFV17D yellow fever vaccine.

V and J are TRBV10-2 and TRBJ1-1; 7 bases align to TRBD1. CDR1 and CDR2 from the germline V gene are WSHSY and SAAADI. The ends lost 8 bases at V and 3 bases at J; junction bases unmatched: 6. This CDR3 contains 13 residues. The CDR3 DNA reads as TGCGCCAGCCGACCGGGACAGCACACTGAAGCTTTCTTT. It is translated as CASRPGQHTEAFF.

This clonotype rates as medium-sized. The chain has TRBV7-8 and TRBJ2-1; 10 bases are shared with TRBD2. The CDR3 length is 15 residues. The ends lost 3 bases at V and 13 bases at J; junction bases unmatched: 12. The germline gives CDR1 SGHVS, CDR2 FQNEAQ. This CDR3 is CASSFGTSVLISQFF. In DNA, the CDR3 is TGTGCCAGCAGCTTCGGGACTAGCGTCTTGATCTCCCAGTTCTTC.

This clonotype occurred a few times. This chain uses TRBV7-9 with TRBJ2-2; 11 nucleotides align to TRBD2. Trimming at V came to 5 bases and at J to 4 bases, leaving 3 bases not matched to a gene. Germline V CDR1 and CDR2: SEHNR, FQNEAQ (reference sequence). The CDR3 totals 15 residues. The CDR3 region has the DNA TGTGCCAGCAGCCGACTAGCGGGGCTCACCGGGGAGCTGTTTTTT. As protein: CASSRLAGLTGELFF.

The chain uses TRBV4-3 and TRBJ1-1; D is unresolved. The V end lost 0 bases, the J end lost 1 base, and 12 bases lay between the germline ends. The germline CDR1 and CDR2 sequences are LGHNA and YSLEER. This CDR3 has 16 amino acids. The CDR3 reads CASSQDERQENTEAFF. In nucleotides, the CDR3 is TGCGCCAGCAGCCAAGATGAACGTCAGGAGAACACTGAAGCTTTCTTT.

This clonotype was observed a handful of times. The gene calls are TRBV6-2 or TRBV6-3 and TRBJ2-3, with D possibly being TRBD2 (6 bases). V was trimmed by 4 bases and J by 2 bases, leaving 13 bases between them. Germline assignment: CDR1 MNHEY and CDR2 SVGEGT. The CDR3 covers 15 residues. The CDR3 here is CASSSSQDYTDTQYF. The CDR3 nucleotides read TGTGCCAGCAGTTCATCACAGGACTACACAGATACGCAGTATTTT.

This clonotype showed up just a few times. J is TRBJ2-1 and V is TRBV4-3; perhaps TRBD2 as D (5 bases). V lost 0 bases and J lost 5, with 8 bases in between. The CDR3 runs 14 residues. From germline, CDR1 is LGHNA and CDR2 YSLEER. This chain's CDR3 is CASSQDGVDNEQFF. For the CDR3, the DNA is TGCGCCAGCAGCCAAGACGGGGTAGACAATGAGCAGTTCTTC.

Here the CDR3 reads CASSLTGGNEKLFF. CDR3 DNA sequence: TGTGCCAGCAGCCTTACAGGGGGTAATGAAAAACTGTTTTTT. The gene calls are TRBV3-1 and TRBJ1-4, with 8 bases fitting TRBD1. With 4 bases clipped from V and 4 bases from J, the junction kept 2 bases outside the gene matches. The CDR3 contains 14 residues. Germline CDR1 is LGHDT and CDR2 is YNNKEL (reference sequence). Based on the CDR3 plus reference TRBV3-1 and TRBJ1-4, the full variable domain is DTAVSQTPKYLVTQMGNDKSIKCEQNLGHDTMYWYKQDSKKFLKIMFSYNNKELIINETVPNRFSPKSPDKAHLNLHINSLELGDSAVYFCASSLTGGNEKLFFGSGTQLSVL.

The V and J genes are TRBV6-2 or TRBV6-3 and TRBJ2-7; D is possibly TRBD1 (5 bases). V lost 2 bases and J lost 0, with 11 bases in between. The V gene's germline CDR1 is MNHEY and CDR2 SVGEGT. This CDR3 region has 15 residues. DNA for the CDR3: TGTGCCAGCAGTTACGGCAGGGATAGCTCCTACGAGCAGTACGTC. It translates to CASSYGRDSSYEQYV.

V and J are TRBV6-5 and TRBJ2-5, with a weak D call TRBD1 (5 bases). Looked up from germline, CDR1 is MNHEY and CDR2 is SVGAGI. V lost 4 bases to trimming and J lost 1 base, with 10 bases between them. This CDR3 spans 14 amino acids. As DNA, the CDR3 is TGTGCCAGCAGTTTTACAGGTCTCCAAGAGACCCAGTACTTC. Residues: CASSFTGLQETQYF.

The chain has TRBV7-9 and TRBJ2-2; TRBD1 matches at 9 bases. V lost 5 bases to trimming and J lost 6 bases; unmatched junction nucleotides: 7. Per germline, CDR1 SEHNR and CDR2 FQNEAQ (reference sequence). CDR3 length: 15 amino acids. The CDR3 DNA is TGTGCCAGCAGCCACGGACAGGGGCCTGCCGGGGAGCTGTTTTTT. It codes for CASSHGQGPAGELFF. Variable domain in full (rest from reference TRBV7-9 and TRBJ2-2): DTGVSQNPRHKITKRGQNVTFRCDPISEHNRLYWYRQTLGQGPEFLTYFQNEAQLEKSRLLSDRFSAERPKGSFSTLEIQRTEQGDSAMYLCASSHGQGPAGELFFGEGSRLTVL.

This clonotype was seen more than once but under ten times. The V and J genes are TRBV7-3 and TRBJ2-7; D ambiguous. Germline CDR1 is SGHTA and CDR2 is FQGTGA. This CDR3 comprises 13 residues. V was pared by 3 bases and J by 3 bases, with 9 bases between. CDR3 region: CASSFARFYEQYF. The CDR3 coding sequence is TGTGCCAGCAGCTTCGCTAGGTTCTACGAGCAGTACTTC.

The chain employs TRBV12-3 or TRBV12-4 and TRBJ2-2; either TRBD1 or TRBD2 may supply D (5 bases each). V shed 5 bases and J shed 6 bases, with 7 bases lying between them. The CDR3 loop spans 12 amino acids. For the CDR3, the DNA is TGTGCCAGCAGTACGGGGCCCGGGGAGCTGTTTTTT. Amino acids: CASSTGPGELFF.

The rearrangement links TRBV12-3 or TRBV12-4 to TRBJ1-2, with D perhaps TRBD1 (6 bases). This CDR3 is built from 12 residues. CDR3 coding DNA: TGTACAACTTGGGGGCCTTCCTATGGCTACACCTTC. It translates to CTTWGPSYGYTF.

This clonotype was observed a few times. V and J are TRBV10-3 and TRBJ2-7; D is unresolved. Germline CDR1 is ENHRY and CDR2 is SYGVKD. Trimming took 0 bases from V and 7 from J, leaving 10 bases between them. The CDR3 consists of 13 residues. The CDR3 here is CAISESTPREQYF. The CDR3 coding sequence is TGTGCCATCAGTGAGTCGACGCCCAGGGAGCAGTACTTC.

This clonotype was observed at least ten times. This chain links TRBV9 with TRBJ2-7; 7 positions match TRBD1. The germline V gene has CDR1 SGDLS and CDR2 YYNGEE. V shed 0 bases, J shed 7 bases, and the junction held 7 bases outside the gene matches. The CDR3 has 14 amino acids. As DNA, the CDR3 is TGTGCCAGCAGCGTAGGCAGGGGGACGGTAGAGCAGTACGTC. This encodes CASSVGRGTVEQYV.

V and J are TRBV5-1 and TRBJ2-7, with a tentative D call TRBD1 (6 bases). Germline V CDR1 and CDR2: SGHRS, YFSETQ. V dropped 8 bases and J dropped 2 bases, with 17 bases sitting between them. The CDR3 extends over 14 amino acids. The CDR3 reads CARPPQGPAYEQYF. The CDR3 DNA is TGCGCCAGACCCCCCCAGGGGCCAGCCTACGAGCAGTACTTC.

This clonotype was counted between two and nine times. The chain recombines TRBV27 with TRBJ2-2, with a possible D match to TRBD1 (6 bases). Germline CDR1 reads MNHEY; CDR2 reads SMNVEV (reference sequence). The V and J ends lost 5 bases and 7 bases respectively, with 11 bases between them. The CDR3 sequence is 13 residues long. Written as DNA, the CDR3 is TGTGCCAGCAGTCCAACAGGGCTCGGGGAGCTGTTTTTT. It is translated as CASSPTGLGELFF.

The rearrangement joins TRBV11-3 to TRBJ2-3, with D perhaps assigned TRBD1 or TRBD2 (5 bases each). The CDR3 consists of 16 residues. The ends were cut back, 1 base at V and 2 bases at J, with 13 bases in the middle. Germline assignment: CDR1 SGHNT and CDR2 YENEEA. The CDR3 is CASSLGSGRNTDTQYF. The CDR3 coding sequence is TGTGCCAGCAGCTTAGGATCGGGACGGAACACAGATACGCAGTATTTT.

This clonotype came up a few times. The V gene is TRBV6-1, the J gene TRBJ2-2; D not certain. The CDR3 covers 14 residues. Germline CDR1 is MNHNS and CDR2 is SASEGT. Trimming took 6 bases from V and 5 from J, leaving 13 bases between them. CDR3 bases: TGTGCCAGCAGACGCGACAAACCTACCGGGGAGCTGTTTTTT. This sequence encodes CASRRDKPTGELFF.

V gene TRBV4-1 combines with J gene TRBJ2-3; tentative D call: TRBD2 (6 bases). V lost 0 bases and J 1 base, leaving 11 bases between the germline ends. The CDR3 has 16 residues. CDR1 MGHRA and CDR2 YSYEKL come from the germline V gene. The CDR3: CASSQDPGVGTDTQYF. CDR3 nucleotides: TGCGCCAGCAGCCAAGATCCGGGGGTAGGCACAGATACGCAGTATTTT.

This clonotype showed up just a few times. The chain links TRBV5-1 to TRBJ2-1; 9 bases are a match to TRBD2. This CDR3 spans 15 amino acids. V shed 4 bases and J 0 bases; nucleotides not matched to a gene: 2. The V gene's germline CDR1 is SGHRS and CDR2 YFSETQ. Here the CDR3 DNA reads TGCGCCAGCAGCGAGCGGGGGGACTCCTACAATGAGCAGTTCTTC. It translates to CASSERGDSYNEQFF.

The chain uses TRBV20-1 and TRBJ2-3, with D tentatively TRBD1 (5 bases). Germline CDR1 DFQATT, CDR2 SNEGSKA (reference sequence). The CDR3 consists of 12 residues. The germline V and J ends were trimmed by 6 bases and 7 bases, with 14 bases remaining between them. The CDR3 is CSARGQLNTQYF. DNA for the CDR3: TGCAGTGCCCGCGGACAACTCAATACGCAGTATTTT.

CDR3 bases: TGTGCCAGCAGTTACACGGACAGATACAATGAGCAGTTCTTC. Translation: CASSYTDRYNEQFF. The V gene is TRBV6-5, the J gene TRBJ2-1, with D maybe TRBD1 (6 bases). CDR1 and CDR2 from the germline V gene are MNHEY and SVGAGI. Trimming removed 2 bases from V and 4 bases from J, with 9 bases in between. The CDR3 totals 14 residues.

The V gene is TRBV12-3 or TRBV12-4, the J gene TRBJ1-6; weak D call: TRBD1 (5 bases). The CDR3 is made up of 18 amino acids. Deletions cut 4 bases from V and 2 bases from J, with 18 bases between. CDR3 region: CASSSGTSWGAYNSPLHF. CDR3 coding DNA: TGTGCCAGCAGTTCCGGGACCTCCTGGGGGGCCTATAATTCACCCCTCCACTTT.